The 32 T cell receptor beta chains given below trace back to one sample, sequenced in a study of T cell changes during pregnancy in multiple sclerosis. Here immunoSEQ multiplex PCR was the method, and the copy in TCRdb shows in-frame clones only, minus some. The sample contains roughly 52,000 clones, 94% of which appear only once. The source material was CD8+ T cells from peripheral blood mononuclear cells, sampled before pregnancy. Receptor source: a female donor with multiple sclerosis, enrolled in a pregnancy study.

Here the CDR3 DNA reads TGTGCCAGTAGTCTATATTTGGACACTGAAGCTTTCTTT. Translation: CASSLYLDTEAFF. The V gene is TRBV19, the J gene TRBJ1-1; D remains unclear. The V end lost 5 bases, the J end lost 3 bases, and 10 bases lay between the germline ends. The CDR3 is made up of 13 amino acids. Germline CDR1 reads LNHDA; CDR2 reads SQIVND (reference sequence).

V usage is TRBV7-2 and J usage is TRBJ2-2; the match to TRBD2 covers 10 bases. The ends lost 4 bases at V and 4 bases at J; junction bases unmatched: 6. The CDR3 length is 16 residues. Germline lookup yields CDR1 SGHTA and CDR2 FQGNSA. In nucleotides, the CDR3 is TGTGCCAGCAGCTACCTAGCGGGAGTACGCACCGGGGAGCTGTTTTTT. Residues: CASSYLAGVRTGELFF.

The chain uses TRBV19 and TRBJ2-1; TRBD2 matches at 7 bases. This CDR3 has 15 amino acids. Trimming cost V 0 bases and J 1 base; bases outside gene matches: 0. In germline, CDR1 is LNHDA, CDR2 SQIVND (reference sequence). The CDR3 DNA sequence: TGTGCCAGTAGTATAGACGGGAGGTCCTACAATGAGCAGTTCTTC. Protein product: CASSIDGRSYNEQFF. The variable domain in full, with the rest retrieved from reference TRBV19 and TRBJ2-1, is DGGITQSPKYLFRKEGQNVTLSCEQNLNHDAMYWYRQDPGQGLRLIYYSQIVNDFQKGDIAEGYSVSREKKESFPLTVTSAQKNPTAFYLCASSIDGRSYNEQFFGPGTRLTVL.

The chain recombines TRBV7-8 with TRBJ2-3, with a possible D match to TRBD2 (5 bases). Trimming took off 5 bases at V and 3 bases at J, with 18 bases between the two ends. The CDR3 totals 16 residues. Germline V gene data show CDR1 as SGHVS and CDR2 as FQNEAQ. Written as DNA, the CDR3 is TGTGCCAGCAGCCCGCTACTAGATAGTGGGACAGATACGCAGTATTTT. Amino acids: CASSPLLDSGTDTQYF.

Only one count was recorded for this clone. V gene TRBV7-9 combines with J gene TRBJ2-1; tentatively, D is TRBD2 (5 bases). The V end lost 5 bases, the J end lost 0 bases, and 14 bases lay between the germline ends. The CDR3 runs 16 residues. The germline gives CDR1 SEHNR, CDR2 FQNEAQ (reference sequence). The DNA for the CDR3 is TGTGCCAGCAGCCCGAGGGCGTCTAGCTCCTACAATGAGCAGTTCTTC. Its protein is CASSPRASSSYNEQFF.

The gene calls are TRBV27 and TRBJ2-7; TRBD2 matches 10 bases. CDR1 is MNHEY, CDR2 SMNVEV, per germline (reference sequence). The CDR3 covers 15 residues. Germline trimming cut 2 bases from V and 3 bases from J; bases unmatched to any gene: 4. This CDR3 is CASSLGASGSYEQYF. The CDR3 region has the DNA TGTGCCAGCAGTTTAGGGGCTAGCGGGAGCTACGAGCAGTACTTC.

This clone was counted a single time. This chain joins TRBV28 and TRBJ2-1; D is unclear. Trimming left V 7 bases short and J 3 bases short, with 4 bases between. The CDR3 covers 11 residues. The V gene's germline CDR1 is MDHEN and CDR2 SYDVKM. Here the CDR3 reads CASNYYNEQFF. The CDR3 nucleotides are TGTGCCAGCAACTACTACAATGAGCAGTTCTTC.

The genes are TRBV19 and TRBJ2-1; tentative D call: TRBD2 (6 bases). The V end was cut by 1 base, the J end by 10 bases, with 17 bases between. The germline gives CDR1 LNHDA, CDR2 SQIVND (reference sequence). This CDR3 is 15 amino acids long. The CDR3 sequence is CASSIGGFTGDEQFF. CDR3 bases: TGTGCCAGTAGTATAGGGGGCTTTACGGGAGACGAGCAGTTCTTC. The whole variable domain, filled in from reference TRBV19 and TRBJ2-1, reads DGGITQSPKYLFRKEGQNVTLSCEQNLNHDAMYWYRQDPGQGLRLIYYSQIVNDFQKGDIAEGYSVSREKKESFPLTVTSAQKNPTAFYLCASSIGGFTGDEQFFGPGTRLTVL.

The chain employs TRBV7-8 and TRBJ2-2; 7 nucleotides agree with TRBD2. The CDR3 contains 15 residues. Per the germline V gene, CDR1 is SGHVS and CDR2 is FQNEAQ. The V gene end was trimmed by 8 bases and the J gene end by 4 bases; junction bases not matched to a gene: 10. The DNA of the CDR3 is TGTGCCAGCTGCTATGGTGGGAGGGCCACCGGGGAGCTGTTTTTT. It translates to CASCYGGRATGELFF.

The V and J genes are TRBV19 and TRBJ1-1; 8 bases match TRBD1. The CDR3 is made up of 14 amino acids. CDR1 LNHDA and CDR2 SQIVND come from the germline V gene (reference sequence). Losses at the gene ends were 2 bases for V and 6 bases for J; bases not matched to a gene: 5. CDR3 region: CASSIQGAPAEAFF. Written as DNA, the CDR3 is TGTGCCAGTAGTATACAGGGGGCGCCGGCTGAAGCTTTCTTT.

The rearrangement joins TRBV11-2 to TRBJ1-1; TRBD1 might be the D (6 bases). Trimming took 5 bases from V and 7 from J, leaving 11 bases between them. This CDR3 contains 12 residues. Germline V gene sequence: CDR1 SGHAT, CDR2 FQNNGV. The CDR3 sequence: CASSPGQREAFF. Written as DNA, the CDR3 is TGTGCCAGCAGCCCTGGACAGCGTGAAGCTTTCTTT. Together with reference TRBV11-2 and TRBJ1-1, the CDR3 gives the full variable domain: EAGVAQSPRYKIIEKRQSVAFWCNPISGHATLYWYQQILGQGPKLLIQFQNNGVVDDSQLPKDRFSAERLKGVDSTLKIQPAKLEDSAVYLCASSPGQREAFFGQGTRLTVV.

This rearrangement joins TRBV9 to TRBJ1-1, with TRBD1 matching 8 bases. CDR1 and CDR2 (germline): SGDLS, YYNGEE. J lost 0 bases, V lost 4 bases, and 11 bases had no gene match. This CDR3 spans 17 amino acids. The CDR3: CASSPRTGWLMNTEAFF. CDR3 bases: TGTGCCAGCAGCCCGCGGACAGGGTGGCTTATGAACACTGAAGCTTTCTTT.

The chain is built from TRBV30 and TRBJ1-6, with TRBD1 matching 8 bases. Germline loops: CDR1 GTSNPN, CDR2 SVGIG (reference sequence). The CDR3 loop spans 14 amino acids. Trimming cost V 5 bases and J 8 bases; bases outside gene matches: 8. CDR3 amino acids: CAWEFTGGHSPLHF. The DNA for the CDR3 is TGTGCCTGGGAGTTTACAGGGGGTCATTCACCCCTCCACTTT.

The genes are TRBV29-1 and TRBJ1-2; D uncertain. The V gene's germline CDR1 is SQVTM and CDR2 ANQGSEA. This CDR3 region has 12 residues. Trimming shortened V by 4 bases and J by 0 bases, and 6 bases separated the two germline ends. CDR3 bases: TGCAGCGTTGTCAAATCTAACTATGGCTACACCTTC. Its translation is CSVVKSNYGYTF.

V gene TRBV27 combines with J gene TRBJ2-1; 7 bases are a match to TRBD2. V dropped 3 bases and J dropped 8; count of bases not matched to a gene: 7. Germline assignment: CDR1 MNHEY and CDR2 SMNVEV (reference sequence). This CDR3 contains 14 residues. The CDR3 loop is CASSFSGESYEQFF. The CDR3 bases are TGTGCCAGCAGTTTCAGCGGGGAGAGTTATGAGCAGTTCTTC.

The chain combines TRBV7-8 with TRBJ1-2; TRBD1 agrees at 9 bases. The CDR3 has 14 amino acids. CDR1 is SGHVS, CDR2 FQNEAQ, per germline. The V gene end was trimmed by 4 bases and the J gene end by 6 bases; junction bases not matched to a gene: 6. CDR3 nucleotides: TGTGCCAGCAGCTCCACAGGGGGCGTGCATGGCTACACCTTC. It codes for CASSSTGGVHGYTF. Supplemented by reference TRBV7-8 and TRBJ1-2, the full variable domain reads GAGVSQSPRYKVAKRGQDVALRCDPISGHVSLFWYQQALGQGPEFLTYFQNEAQLDKSGLPSDRFFAERPEGSVSTLKIQRTQQEDSAVYLCASSSTGGVHGYTFGSGTRLTVV.

A note on this clone: One junction end disagrees with the germline gene, perhaps due to a read error. The chain has TRBV11-2 and TRBJ2-1; 13 bases map to TRBD2. This CDR3 is 16 amino acids long. The V gene's germline CDR1 is SGHAT and CDR2 FQNNGV. CDR3 in DNA: TGTGCCAGCAGCTACGGGACTAGCGGGACCTATAATGAGCAGTTCTTC. Amino acid sequence: CASSYGTSGTYNEQFF.

The rearrangement links TRBV10-3 to TRBJ2-7, with D possibly matching TRBD1 (6 bases). Germline CDR1 is ENHRY and CDR2 is SYGVKD. The V end was cut by 0 bases, the J end by 4 bases, with 13 bases between. The CDR3 contains 15 residues. This CDR3 reads CAISESGDTGYEQYF. CDR3 DNA: TGTGCCATCAGTGAGTCGGGGGACACCGGGTACGAGCAGTACTTC.

This chain connects TRBV10-2 to TRBJ1-2, with D perhaps matching TRBD1 (6 bases). Germline V lookup: CDR1 WSHSY, CDR2 SAAADI. Trimming pared 0 bases from V and 7 bases from J, leaving 12 bases between. This CDR3 spans 14 amino acids. Here the CDR3 reads CASSESRGRGGYTF. CDR3 bases: TGCGCCAGCAGTGAGTCGAGGGGGAGAGGTGGCTACACCTTC.

This clone was observed once. The V and J genes are TRBV9 and TRBJ2-4, with TRBD2 matching 11 bases. This CDR3 is built from 16 residues. The germline V gene encodes CDR1 SGDLS and CDR2 YYNGEE. V gave up 4 bases and J gave up 0 bases; unmatched junction bases: 3. DNA of the CDR3: TGTGCCAGCAGCTCAGGACTAGCGGGAGCCAAAAACATTCAGTACTTC. Amino acid sequence: CASSSGLAGAKNIQYF.

The rearrangement uses TRBV19 and TRBJ1-2; 8 positions match TRBD1. The CDR3 spans 12 residues. The trim removed 7 bases at V and 4 bases at J, leaving 2 bases unmatched. Germline CDR1 and CDR2: LNHDA and SQIVND (reference sequence). As DNA, the CDR3 is TGTGCCAGTAACAGGGGGGGCTATGGCTACACCTTC. This codes for CASNRGGYGYTF.

The chain employs TRBV27 and TRBJ2-1, with 11 positions matching TRBD2. The V gene end was trimmed by 4 bases and the J gene end by 5 bases; junction bases not matched to a gene: 4. CDR1 is MNHEY and CDR2 is SMNVEV in the germline V gene (reference sequence). The CDR3 has 15 amino acids. The CDR3 protein is CASSSGTSGNNEQFF. In DNA form, the CDR3 reads TGTGCCAGCAGTTCAGGGACTAGCGGAAACAATGAGCAGTTCTTC.

The genes are TRBV28 and TRBJ1-2, with D tentatively TRBD1 (6 bases). V lost 7 bases to trimming and J lost 5 bases, with 26 bases between them. There are 17 residues in the CDR3. Per germline, CDR1 MDHEN and CDR2 SYDVKM. The CDR3 nucleotides read TGTGCCAGCACCTTGGGGGACACGCTTCCCCCCTCGTATGGCTACACCTTC. It yields the protein CASTLGDTLPPSYGYTF.

This chain connects TRBV18 to TRBJ2-5, with a weak D call TRBD1 (5 bases). The CDR3 length is 15 residues. From germline, CDR1 is KGHSH and CDR2 LQKENI. V was pared by 2 bases and J by 2 bases, with 12 bases between. The CDR3 nucleotides are TGTGCCAGCTCACCAGGACACCTGATTCAAGAGACCCAGTACTTC. Translation: CASSPGHLIQETQYF. Full variable domain (missing parts from reference TRBV18 and TRBJ2-5): NAGVMQNPRHLVRRRGQEARLRCSPMKGHSHVYWYRQLPEEGLKFMVYLQKENIIDESGMPKERFSAEFPKEGPSILRIQQVVRGDSAAYFCASSPGHLIQETQYFGPGTRLLVL.

The chain is built from TRBV9 and TRBJ2-3; D unresolved. This CDR3 has 12 amino acids. CDR1 is SGDLS, CDR2 YYNGEE, per germline. The V end was cut by 3 bases, the J end by 4 bases, with 6 bases between. CDR3 bases: TGTGCCAGCAGCGGATTAGCAGATACGCAGTATTTT. It encodes CASSGLADTQYF.

This rearrangement joins TRBV19 to TRBJ2-1; no clear D gene. This CDR3 contains 13 residues. V shed 4 bases and J shed 3 bases, with 7 bases lying between them. Germline V gene sequence: CDR1 LNHDA, CDR2 SQIVND (reference sequence). Written as DNA, the CDR3 is TGTGCCAGTAGTAGCGGTTACTACAATGAGCAGTTCTTC. Residues: CASSSGYYNEQFF.

This chain uses TRBV10-3 with TRBJ1-5; D might be TRBD1 (6 bases). CDR3 length: 13 amino acids. Trimming pared 6 bases from V and 7 bases from J, leaving 13 bases between. Germline V gene data show CDR1 as ENHRY and CDR2 as SYGVKD. CDR3 region: CAIRDGQGQPQHF. DNA for the CDR3: TGTGCCATCAGAGACGGGCAGGGGCAGCCCCAGCATTTT.

The genes are TRBV5-1 and TRBJ2-7, with unresolved D. The germline V gene encodes CDR1 SGHRS and CDR2 YFSETQ. CDR3 length: 12 residues. The V gene lost 4 bases and the J gene lost 3 bases, with 8 bases spanning the gap. CDR3 protein: CASSVDRYEQYF. The CDR3 DNA sequence: TGCGCCAGCAGCGTGGATCGCTACGAGCAGTACTTC.

In nucleotides, the CDR3 is TGTGCCAGCAGCACAAGGGGACAGGGATGGGCTGGCTACACCTTC. Translated, it gives CASSTRGQGWAGYTF. This chain uses TRBV9 with TRBJ1-2, with 9 bases identical to TRBD1. V lost 4 bases to trimming and J lost 7 bases; unmatched junction nucleotides: 11. Germline V gene data show CDR1 as SGDLS and CDR2 as YYNGEE. CDR3 size: 15 residues.

Written as DNA, the CDR3 is TGTGCCAGCAGTTTATCCAGGGCGACTGAAAAACTGTTTTTT. It is translated as CASSLSRATEKLFF. The V call is TRBV28, the J call TRBJ1-4; a weak D match, TRBD1 (5 bases). V lost 1 base and J 7 bases, leaving 10 bases between the germline ends. Germline CDR1 is MDHEN and CDR2 is SYDVKM. The CDR3 has 14 residues.

V is TRBV5-1 and J is TRBJ1-3; 7 bases map to TRBD1. Trimming removed 2 bases from V and 6 bases from J; junction bases left unmatched: 5. The CDR3 sequence is 14 residues long. Germline V gene lookup returns CDR1 SGHRS and CDR2 YFSETQ. The CDR3 sequence: CASSFEGAENTIYF. CDR3 nucleotides: TGCGCCAGCAGCTTTGAGGGGGCGGAAAACACCATATATTTT.

The rearrangement uses TRBV4-1 and TRBJ1-2; TRBD1 matches at 7 bases. This CDR3 is built from 15 residues. CDR1 is MGHRA and CDR2 is YSYEKL in the germline V gene. J lost 4 bases, V lost 4 bases, and 9 bases had no gene match. The CDR3 coding sequence is TGCGCCAGCAGCCCCATACAAGGGGGCGGCTATGGCTACACCTTC. Residues: CASSPIQGGGYGYTF.